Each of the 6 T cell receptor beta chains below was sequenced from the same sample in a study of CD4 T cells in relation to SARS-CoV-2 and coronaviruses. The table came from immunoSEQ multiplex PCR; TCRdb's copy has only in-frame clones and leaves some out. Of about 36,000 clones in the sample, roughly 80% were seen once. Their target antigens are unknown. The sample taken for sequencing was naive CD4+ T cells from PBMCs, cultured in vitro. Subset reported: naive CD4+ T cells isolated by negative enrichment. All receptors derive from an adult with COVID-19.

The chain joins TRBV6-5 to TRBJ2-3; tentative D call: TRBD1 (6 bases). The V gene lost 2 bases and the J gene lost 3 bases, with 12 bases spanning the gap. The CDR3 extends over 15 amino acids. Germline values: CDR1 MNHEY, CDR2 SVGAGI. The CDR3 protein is CASSYRGHQTDTQYF. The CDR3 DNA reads TGTGCCAGCAGTTACCGGGGACACCAGACAGATACGCAGTATTTT.

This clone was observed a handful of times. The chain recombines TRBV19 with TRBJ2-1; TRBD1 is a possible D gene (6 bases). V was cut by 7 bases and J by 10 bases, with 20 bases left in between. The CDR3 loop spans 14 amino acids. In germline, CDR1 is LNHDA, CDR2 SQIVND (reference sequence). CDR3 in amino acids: CASKSSPGQREQFF. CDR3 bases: TGTGCCAGTAAAAGTAGCCCGGGACAACGGGAGCAGTTCTTC. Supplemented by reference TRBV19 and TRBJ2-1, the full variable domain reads DGGITQSPKYLFRKEGQNVTLSCEQNLNHDAMYWYRQDPGQGLRLIYYSQIVNDFQKGDIAEGYSVSREKKESFPLTVTSAQKNPTAFYLCASKSSPGQREQFFGPGTRLTVL.

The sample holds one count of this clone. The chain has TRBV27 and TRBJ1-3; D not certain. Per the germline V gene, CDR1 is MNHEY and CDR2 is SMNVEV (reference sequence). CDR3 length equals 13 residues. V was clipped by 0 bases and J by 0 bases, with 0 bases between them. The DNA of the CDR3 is TGTGCCAGCAGTTTATCCTCTGGAAACACCATATATTTT. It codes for CASSLSSGNTIYF.

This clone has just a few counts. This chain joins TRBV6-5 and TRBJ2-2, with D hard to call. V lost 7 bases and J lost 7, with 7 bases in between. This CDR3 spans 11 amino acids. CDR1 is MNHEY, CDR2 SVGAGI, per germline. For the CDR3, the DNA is TGTGCCAGCACCTTTGGCGGGGAGCTGTTTTTT. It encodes CASTFGGELFF.

The CDR3 coding sequence is TGTGCCAGCTCACCAGGGTCGTCTAACACTGAAGCTTTCTTT. It specifies CASSPGSSNTEAFF. This sequence joins TRBV18 and TRBJ1-1, with D uncertain. With 2 bases removed from V and 2 bases from J, the gap between germline ends came to 9 bases. Germline V lookup: CDR1 KGHSH, CDR2 LQKENI. The CDR3 totals 14 residues.

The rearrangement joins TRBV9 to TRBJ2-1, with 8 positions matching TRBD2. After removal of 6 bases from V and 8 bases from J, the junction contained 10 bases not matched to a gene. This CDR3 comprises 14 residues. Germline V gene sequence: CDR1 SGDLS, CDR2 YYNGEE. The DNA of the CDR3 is TGTGCCAGCAACGGACGGGGGGGGGCCTATGAGCAGTTCTTC. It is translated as CASNGRGGAYEQFF.